This T cell receptor beta chain came from a study of blood T cell repertoires in COVID-19. Study background: Samples representing acute and convalescent COVID-19 were sourced from the United States, Italy and Spain. The cDNA or gDNA used as material had been derived from T cells, B-cell-depleted T cells, or PBMCs.

Sequenced by immunoSEQ multiplex PCR; TCRdb stores in-frame clones only, minus some. The sample consists of some 200,000 clones, roughly four fifths of them appearing once. Sample: peripheral blood. This receptor was obtained from a woman aged 40 to 50 with acute or convalescent COVID-19.

CDR3 in amino acids: CAWGGTVGTYEQYF. CDR3 in DNA: TGTGCCTGGGGGGGGACAGTTGGGACCTACGAGCAGTACTTC. This chain joins TRBV30 and TRBJ2-7; weak D call: TRBD1 (7 bases). Germline V gene lookup returns CDR1 GTSNPN and CDR2 SVGIG (reference sequence). The ends were cut back, 5 bases at V and 2 bases at J, with 16 bases in the middle. The CDR3 consists of 14 residues. Full variable domain (outside the CDR3, taken from reference TRBV30 and TRBJ2-7): SQTIHQWPATLVQPVGSPLSLECTVEGTSNPNLYWYRQAAGRGLQLLFYSVGIGQISSEVPQNLSASRPQDRQFILSSKKLLLSDSGFYLCAWGGTVGTYEQYFGPGTRLTVT.